A selection of T cell receptor beta chains follows, all from one sample in a study of cytomegalovirus exposure and HLA in healthy donors. Repertoires were generated with immunoSEQ multiplex PCR, while TCRdb's copy carries only in-frame clones and drops some. The sample lists 150,000 to 200,000 clones; over 60% were seen once. Sequenced input: PBMCs. The origin of the receptors is a girl between 10 and 17 years old in good health and CMV-seronegative. CDR3s leave out the opening cysteine and the closing phenylalanine or tryptophan. D genes are given only for firm matches.

j_call v_call d_call cdr3_aa
TRBJ1-1 TRBV29-1 - SVEGGASNTEAF
TRBJ1-2 TRBV19 TRBD1 ASSPQGNYGYT
TRBJ1-1 TRBV5-1 TRBD1 ASSLQGTTEAF
TRBJ2-5 TRBV10-3 - AIGQQETQY
TRBJ1-1 TRBV7-8 - ASSLRFTEAF
TRBJ2-2 TRBV7-3 - ASSSQGTGELF
TRBJ2-7 TRBV5-1 - ASSTISEGYEQY
TRBJ2-1 TRBV4-1 TRBD2 ASSQVPTSVNNEQF
TRBJ1-2 TRBV19 - ASSIGPGYGYT
TRBJ2-5 TRBV5-1 - ASSFTSAEETQY
TRBJ2-3 TRBV15 TRBD1 ATSRPGQGVDTQY
TRBJ2-7 TRBV5-1 - ASSLLRDYEQY
TRBJ2-1 TRBV5-6 TRBD2 ASSPLGAGGYNEQF
TRBJ1-4 TRBV5-6 - ASSLGRYPIPATNEKLF
TRBJ1-6 TRBV10-3 - AISEFPMQTENNSPLH